The clone carrying this T cell receptor (beta chain) has just one count. The antigen remains undetermined. The data are from a study of neoadjuvant anti-PD-1 for oral cavity cancer. This CDR3 contains 15 residues. Per the germline V gene, CDR1 is SEHNR and CDR2 is FQNEAQ (reference sequence). The ends lost 1 base at V and 5 bases at J; junction bases unmatched: 3. Broader study findings: TCR analyses covered only a few patients per response group. Treg/Th17 ratio rose with pretreatment blood and fell with post-treatment tumor TCRbeta clonality.

The data were produced by immunoSEQ multiplex PCR, yet TCRdb's version contains in-frame clones alone and is incomplete. The data hold about 14,000 clones, with 65% to 75% observed a single time. As for time point: after neoadjuvant nivolumab, at surgical resection. Blood cells were analyzed directly, without culture or expansion. V usage is TRBV7-9 and J usage is TRBJ2-2, with 8 bases identical to TRBD1. This TCR came from a person aged 40-85 years with oral cavity squamous cell carcinoma. Sequences were derived from PBMCs, sampled after nivolumab (anti-PD-1) treatment. In DNA, the CDR3 is TGTGCCAGCAGCTTAGGGACAGGGACGACCGGGGAGCTGTTTTTT. It is translated as CASSLGTGTTGELFF.